This entry lists 3 T cell receptor beta chains sequenced from one sample in a study of regulatory T cells in long-lasting Graves disease. Time point here: newly diagnosed GD, antithyroid drugs for less than 3 months. PBMC RNA was the source of the TCR library. Arm-PCR of CDR3 regions and iRepertoire HTBI primers were the basis on which TCR beta libraries were built. One entry per CDR3 protein, called by TCRdb with MiXCR from the multiplex PCR reads. The sample records 300,000 to 400,000 distinct CDR3 sequences, around a sixth being singletons. The source material was peripheral blood mononuclear cells (PBMCs), sampled at new diagnosis, from a patient treated with antithyroid drugs. These receptors all come from a female donor with Graves disease.

Comment on this clonotype: This probably arose from a read error, given a far larger clone one base away. The chain joins TRBV14 to TRBJ1-1; a weak D match, TRBD1 (6 bases). CDR3 length: 15 amino acids. V lost 4 bases, J lost 4 bases, and 16 bases lay in between. The germline V gene encodes CDR1 SGHDN and CDR2 FVKESK. The CDR3 reads CASSPEGGLSTEAFF. Here the CDR3 DNA reads TGTGCCAGCAGCCCTGAAGGGGGGTTGAGCACTGAAGCTTTCTTT.

There are many counts of this clonotype. This rearrangement joins TRBV27 to TRBJ1-6; the D gene is possibly TRBD1 (6 bases). The V and J ends lost 3 bases and 7 bases respectively, with 13 bases between them. Germline V gene data show CDR1 as MNHEY and CDR2 as SMNVEV (reference sequence). This CDR3 comprises 15 residues. DNA for the CDR3: TGTGCCAGCAGTTTTCGACAGGACTTAAATTCACCCCTCCACTTT. It translates to CASSFRQDLNSPLHF.

This clonotype was counted many times. The rearrangement uses TRBV12-3 or TRBV12-4 and TRBJ1-5; 9 bases map to TRBD1. The CDR3 length is 15 residues. The J segment lost 5 bases and the V segment lost 5 bases, leaving 7 bases of the junction unmatched. CDR3 nucleotides: TGTGCCAGCAGTCCACGGACAGGGGTTGATCAGCCCCAGCATTTT. Protein product: CASSPRTGVDQPQHF.